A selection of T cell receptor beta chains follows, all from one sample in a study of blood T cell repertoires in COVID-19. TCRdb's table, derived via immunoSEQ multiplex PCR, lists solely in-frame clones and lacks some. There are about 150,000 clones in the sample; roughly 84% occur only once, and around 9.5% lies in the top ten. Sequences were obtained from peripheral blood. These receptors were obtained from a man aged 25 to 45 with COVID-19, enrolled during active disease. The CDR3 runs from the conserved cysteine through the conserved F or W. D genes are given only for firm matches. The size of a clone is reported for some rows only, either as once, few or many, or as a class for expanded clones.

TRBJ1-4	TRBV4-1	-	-	CASSETPRGGAEKLFF	TGCGCCAGCAGCGAAACCCCCCGGGGGGGAGCTGAAAAACTGTTTTTT
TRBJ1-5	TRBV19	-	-	CASSNRAVPGQPQHF	TGTGCCAGTAGCAACAGGGCCGTGCCGGGGCAGCCCCAGCATTTT
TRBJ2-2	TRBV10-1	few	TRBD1	CASSIGTANTGELFF	TGCGCCAGCAGCATCGGGACAGCAAACACCGGGGAGCTGTTTTTT
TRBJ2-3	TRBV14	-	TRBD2	CASSQGRADTQYF	TGTGCCAGCAGCCAGGGGAGGGCCGATACGCAGTATTTT
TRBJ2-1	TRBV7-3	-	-	CASSSQRPSRGSNEQFF	TGTGCCAGCAGCAGTCAACGACCATCAAGGGGCTCTAATGAGCAGTTCTTC
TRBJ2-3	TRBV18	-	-	CASRQPSSTDTQYF	TGTGCCAGCCGACAGCCTTCTAGCACAGATACGCAGTATTTT
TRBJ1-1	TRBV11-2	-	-	CASSLFSETEAFF	TGTGCCAGCAGCTTATTCTCGGAGACTGAAGCTTTCTTT
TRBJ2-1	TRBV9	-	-	CASSGEGGVKYNEQFF	TGTGCCAGCAGCGGTGAAGGGGGAGTTAAATACAATGAGCAGTTCTTC
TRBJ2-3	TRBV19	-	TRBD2	CASSSQRLAGAGDTQYF	TGTGCCAGTAGCTCACAGAGACTAGCGGGAGCCGGGGATACGCAGTATTTT
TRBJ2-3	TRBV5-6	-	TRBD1	CASMTGVLDTQYF	TGTGCCAGCATGACAGGGGTTTTAGATACGCAGTATTTT
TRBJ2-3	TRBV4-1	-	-	CASSRFSGSSTDTQYF	TGCGCCAGCAGCCGCTTTTCGGGTTCTAGCACAGATACGCAGTATTTT
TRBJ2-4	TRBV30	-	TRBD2	CAWSVDGGKNIQYF	TGTGCCTGGAGTGTAGACGGGGGGAAAAACATTCAGTACTTC
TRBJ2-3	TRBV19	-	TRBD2	CASSREASGRAGSDTQYF	TGTGCCAGTAGCCGCGAGGCTAGCGGGAGGGCCGGTTCAGATACGCAGTATTTT
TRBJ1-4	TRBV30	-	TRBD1	CAWSGDRDEKLFF	TGTGCCTGGAGTGGGGACAGGGATGAAAAACTGTTTTTT
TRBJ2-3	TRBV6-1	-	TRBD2	CASSDSAGEGSDTQYF	TGTGCCAGCAGTGATTCAGCGGGAGAGGGATCAGATACGCAGTATTTT
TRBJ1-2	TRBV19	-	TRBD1	CASSTLSGGGYGYTF	TGTGCCAGTAGTACCCTTTCAGGGGGCGGCTATGGCTACACCTTC
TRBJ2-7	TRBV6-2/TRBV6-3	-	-	CASSSQRLYSYEQYF	TGTGCCAGCAGTTCCCAGAGGCTTTACTCCTACGAGCAGTACTTC
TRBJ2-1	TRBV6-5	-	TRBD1	CASSYRTGGYNEQFF	TGTGCCAGCAGTTACCGGACAGGGGGCTACAATGAGCAGTTCTTC
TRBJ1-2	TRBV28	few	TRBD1	CAGAGTGDGYTF	TGTGCCGGCGCCGGGACAGGGGATGGCTACACCTTC
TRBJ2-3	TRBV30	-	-	CAWRPGDTQYF	TGTGCCTGGAGACCAGGAGATACGCAGTATTTT
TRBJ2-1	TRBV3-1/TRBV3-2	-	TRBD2	CASSLGLAGGEQFF	TGTGCCAGCAGCCTTGGACTAGCGGGAGGTGAGCAGTTCTTC
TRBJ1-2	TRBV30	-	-	CAWSTPGGRGYTF	TGTGCCTGGAGTACCCCCGGGGGAAGAGGCTACACCTTC
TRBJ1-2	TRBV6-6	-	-	CATTDDIDYGYTF	TGTGCCACTACAGATGACATCGACTATGGCTACACCTTC
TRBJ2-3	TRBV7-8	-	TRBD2	CASSFLGTSDTDTQYF	TGTGCCAGCAGCTTTCTCGGGACTAGCGACACAGATACGCAGTATTTT
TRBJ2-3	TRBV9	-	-	CASSTRLGGADTQYF	TGTGCCAGCAGCACCAGACTAGGCGGGGCAGATACGCAGTATTTT
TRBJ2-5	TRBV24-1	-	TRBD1	CATSDPRQGQETQYF	TGTGCCACCAGTGATCCTAGACAGGGTCAAGAGACCCAGTACTTC
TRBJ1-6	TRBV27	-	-	CASSLGQPSPLHF	TGTGCCAGCAGTTTAGGACAACCTTCACCCCTCCACTTT
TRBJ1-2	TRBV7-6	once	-	CASSPTGAANYGYTF	TGTGCCAGCAGCCCGACAGGTGCCGCTAACTATGGCTACACCTTC
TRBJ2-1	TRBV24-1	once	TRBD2	CATGGVTGEQFF	TGTGCCACCGGGGGGGTGACTGGGGAGCAGTTCTTC
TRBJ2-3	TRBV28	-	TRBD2	CASSFAGGTDTQYF	TGTGCCAGCAGTTTCGCGGGAGGTACAGATACGCAGTATTTT
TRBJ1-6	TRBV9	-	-	CASSSNVGAGQSPLHF	TGTGCCAGCAGCTCAAACGTTGGGGCAGGGCAATCACCCCTCCACTTT
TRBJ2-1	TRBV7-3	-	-	CASSLMGEKDNEQFF	TGTGCCAGCAGCTTAATGGGAGAGAAGGACAATGAGCAGTTCTTC
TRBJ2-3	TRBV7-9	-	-	CASSLLGSTDTQYF	TGTGCCAGCAGCCTGCTAGGTAGCACAGATACGCAGTATTTT
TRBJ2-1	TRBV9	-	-	CASSVDPSGSINEQFF	TGTGCCAGCAGCGTAGACCCCTCCGGGAGTATCAATGAGCAGTTCTTC
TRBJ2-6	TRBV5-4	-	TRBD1	CASSPPGTGISGANVLTF	TGTGCCAGCAGCCCCCCCGGGACAGGGATCTCTGGGGCCAACGTCCTGACTTTC
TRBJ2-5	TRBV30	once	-	CAWSVGYQETQYF	TGTGCCTGGAGTGTCGGGTACCAAGAGACCCAGTACTTC
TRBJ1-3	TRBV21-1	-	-	CASSNPVSGNTIYF	TGTGCCAGCAGCAACCCAGTATCTGGAAACACCATATATTTT
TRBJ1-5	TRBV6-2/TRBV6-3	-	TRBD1	CASSTDRASNQPQHF	TGTGCCAGCAGTACCGACAGGGCTAGCAATCAGCCCCAGCATTTT
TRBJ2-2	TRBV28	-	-	CASGAAQRDTGELFF	TGTGCCAGCGGGGCAGCCCAAAGGGACACCGGGGAGCTGTTTTTT
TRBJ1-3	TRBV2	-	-	CASGGVLGNTIYF	TGTGCCAGCGGTGGTGTCCTTGGAAACACCATATATTTT
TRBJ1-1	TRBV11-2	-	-	CASRLYSEAFF	TGTGCCAGCAGACTTTATTCTGAAGCTTTCTTT
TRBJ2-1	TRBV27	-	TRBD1	CASSPDRGPYNEQFF	TGTGCCAGCAGTCCGGACAGGGGTCCCTACAATGAGCAGTTCTTC
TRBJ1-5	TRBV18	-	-	CASSPRGDRGSQHF	TGTGCCAGCTCACCACGGGGGGATCGGGGGTCCCAGCATTTT
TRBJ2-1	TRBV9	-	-	CASSGPGNEQFF	TGTGCCAGCAGCGGCCCGGGGAATGAGCAGTTCTTC
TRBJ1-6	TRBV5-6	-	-	CASSRGQKGSPLHF	TGTGCCAGCAGCCGAGGACAGAAGGGTTCACCCCTCCACTTT
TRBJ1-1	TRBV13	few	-	CASSLGVGTEAFF	TGTGCCAGCAGCTTGGGAGTGGGCACTGAAGCTTTCTTT
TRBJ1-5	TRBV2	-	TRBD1	CASSSGTGGKQPQHF	TGTGCCAGCAGTTCCGGGACAGGGGGCAAACAGCCCCAGCATTTT
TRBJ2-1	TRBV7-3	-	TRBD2	CASSSRPTSGPYNEQFF	TGTGCCAGCAGCTCTCGACCTACTAGCGGGCCGTACAATGAGCAGTTCTTC
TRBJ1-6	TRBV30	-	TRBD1	CAWSLPGTGTSPLHF	TGTGCCTGGAGTCTACCGGGGACAGGGACTTCACCCCTCCACTTT